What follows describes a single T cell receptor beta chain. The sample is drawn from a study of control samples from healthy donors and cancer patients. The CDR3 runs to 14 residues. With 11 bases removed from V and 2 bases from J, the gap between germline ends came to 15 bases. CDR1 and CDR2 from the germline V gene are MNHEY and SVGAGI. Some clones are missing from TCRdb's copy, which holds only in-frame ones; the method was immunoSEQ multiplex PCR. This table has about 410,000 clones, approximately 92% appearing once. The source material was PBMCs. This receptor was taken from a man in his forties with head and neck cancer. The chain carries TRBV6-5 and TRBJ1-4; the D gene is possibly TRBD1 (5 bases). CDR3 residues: CASRAGPTNEKLFF. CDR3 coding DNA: TGTGCCTCACGGGCGGGGCCGACTAATGAAAAACTGTTTTTT.